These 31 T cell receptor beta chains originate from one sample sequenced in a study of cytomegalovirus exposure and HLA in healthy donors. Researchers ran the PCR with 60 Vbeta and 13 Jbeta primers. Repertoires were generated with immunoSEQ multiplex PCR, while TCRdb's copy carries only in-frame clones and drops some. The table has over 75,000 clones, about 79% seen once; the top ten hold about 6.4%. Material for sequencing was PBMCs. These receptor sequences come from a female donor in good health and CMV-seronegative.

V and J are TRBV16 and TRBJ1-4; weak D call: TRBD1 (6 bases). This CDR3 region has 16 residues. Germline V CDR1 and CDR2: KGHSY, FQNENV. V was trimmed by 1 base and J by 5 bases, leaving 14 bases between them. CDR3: CASSQLGTGRNEKLFF. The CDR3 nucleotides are TGTGCCAGCAGCCAATTAGGAACAGGGAGAAATGAAAAACTGTTTTTT.

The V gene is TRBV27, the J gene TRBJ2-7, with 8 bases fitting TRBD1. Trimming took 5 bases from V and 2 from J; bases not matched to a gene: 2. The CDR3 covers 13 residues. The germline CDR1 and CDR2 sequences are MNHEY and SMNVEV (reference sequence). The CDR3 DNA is TGTGCCAGCAGTATGGACAGGGCCTACGAGCAGTACTTC. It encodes CASSMDRAYEQYF.

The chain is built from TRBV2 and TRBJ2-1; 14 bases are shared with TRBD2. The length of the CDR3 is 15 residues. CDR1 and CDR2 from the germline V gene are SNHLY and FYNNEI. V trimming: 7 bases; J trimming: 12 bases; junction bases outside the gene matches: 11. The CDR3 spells CASTFGTSGSGAQFF. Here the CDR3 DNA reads TGTGCCAGCACCTTTGGGACTAGCGGGAGTGGGGCGCAGTTCTTC.

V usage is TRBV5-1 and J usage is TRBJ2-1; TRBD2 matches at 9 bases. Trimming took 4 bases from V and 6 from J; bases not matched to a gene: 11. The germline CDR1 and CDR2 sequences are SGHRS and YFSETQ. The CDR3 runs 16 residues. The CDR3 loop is CASSPTLAGFVNEQFF. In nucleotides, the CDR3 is TGCGCCAGCAGCCCGACGCTAGCGGGATTTGTCAATGAGCAGTTCTTC.

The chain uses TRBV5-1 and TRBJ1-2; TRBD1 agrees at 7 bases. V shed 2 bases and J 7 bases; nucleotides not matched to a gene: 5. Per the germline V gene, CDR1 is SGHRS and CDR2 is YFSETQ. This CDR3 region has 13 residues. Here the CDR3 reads CASSFEGASGYTF. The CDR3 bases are TGCGCCAGCAGCTTCGAGGGGGCGAGTGGCTACACCTTC.

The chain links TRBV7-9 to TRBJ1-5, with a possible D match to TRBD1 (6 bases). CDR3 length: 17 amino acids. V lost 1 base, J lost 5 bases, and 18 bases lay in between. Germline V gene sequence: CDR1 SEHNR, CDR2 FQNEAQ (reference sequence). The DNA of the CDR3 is TGTGCCAGCAGCTTAGTCACAGGGTTAAGTTGGGATCAGCCCCAGCATTTT. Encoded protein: CASSLVTGLSWDQPQHF. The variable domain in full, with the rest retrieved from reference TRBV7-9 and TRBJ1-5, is DTGVSQNPRHKITKRGQNVTFRCDPISEHNRLYWYRQTLGQGPEFLTYFQNEAQLEKSRLLSDRFSAERPKGSFSTLEIQRTEQGDSAMYLCASSLVTGLSWDQPQHFGDGTRLSIL.

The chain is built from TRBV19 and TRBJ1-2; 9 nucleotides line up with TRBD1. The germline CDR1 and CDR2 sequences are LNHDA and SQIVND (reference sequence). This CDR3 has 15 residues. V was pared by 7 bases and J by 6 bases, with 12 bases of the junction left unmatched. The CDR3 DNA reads TGTGCCAGTATCCGAACTCACAGGGGGCCGGATGGCTACACCTTC. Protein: CASIRTHRGPDGYTF.

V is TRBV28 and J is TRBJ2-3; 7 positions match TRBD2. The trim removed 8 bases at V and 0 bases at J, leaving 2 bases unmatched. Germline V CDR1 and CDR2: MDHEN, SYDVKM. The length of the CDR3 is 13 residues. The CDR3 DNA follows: TGTGCCAGCGGGGGGGATAGCACAGATACGCAGTATTTT. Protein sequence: CASGGDSTDTQYF.

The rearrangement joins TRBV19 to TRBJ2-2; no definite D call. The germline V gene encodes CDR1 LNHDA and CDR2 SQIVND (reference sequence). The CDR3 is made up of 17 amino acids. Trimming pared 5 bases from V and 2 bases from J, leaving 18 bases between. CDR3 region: CASSSKTRILNTGELFF. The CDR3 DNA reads TGTGCCAGTAGTTCAAAGACACGAATATTAAACACCGGGGAGCTGTTTTTT. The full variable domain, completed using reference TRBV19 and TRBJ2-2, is DGGITQSPKYLFRKEGQNVTLSCEQNLNHDAMYWYRQDPGQGLRLIYYSQIVNDFQKGDIAEGYSVSREKKESFPLTVTSAQKNPTAFYLCASSSKTRILNTGELFFGEGSRLTVL.

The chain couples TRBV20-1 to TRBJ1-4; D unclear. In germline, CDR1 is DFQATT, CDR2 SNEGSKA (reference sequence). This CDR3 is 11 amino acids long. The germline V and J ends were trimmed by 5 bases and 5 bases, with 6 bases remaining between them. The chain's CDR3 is CSAPINEKLFF. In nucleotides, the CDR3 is TGCAGTGCTCCTATAAATGAAAAACTGTTTTTT.

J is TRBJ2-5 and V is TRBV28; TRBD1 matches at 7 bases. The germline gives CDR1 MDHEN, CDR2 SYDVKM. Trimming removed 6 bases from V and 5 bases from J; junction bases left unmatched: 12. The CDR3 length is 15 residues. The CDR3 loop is CASSPRTGWGETQYF. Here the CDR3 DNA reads TGTGCCAGCAGCCCCAGGACAGGTTGGGGGGAGACCCAGTACTTC.

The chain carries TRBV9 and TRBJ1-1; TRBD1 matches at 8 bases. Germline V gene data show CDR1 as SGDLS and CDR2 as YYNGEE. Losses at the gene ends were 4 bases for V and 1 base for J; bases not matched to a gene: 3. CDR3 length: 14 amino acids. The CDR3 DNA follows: TGTGCCAGCAGCACAGGGGGGCCGAACACTGAAGCTTTCTTT. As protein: CASSTGGPNTEAFF. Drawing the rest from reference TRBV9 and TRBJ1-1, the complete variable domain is DSGVTQTPKHLITATGQRVTLRCSPRSGDLSVYWYQQSLDQGLQFLIQYYNGEERAKGNILERFSAQQFPDLHSELNLSSLELGDSALYFCASSTGGPNTEAFFGQGTRLTVV.

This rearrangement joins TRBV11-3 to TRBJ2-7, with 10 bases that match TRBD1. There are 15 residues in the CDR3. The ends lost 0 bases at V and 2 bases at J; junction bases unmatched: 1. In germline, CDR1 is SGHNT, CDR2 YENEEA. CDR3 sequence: CASSLDGQGAYEQYF. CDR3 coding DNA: TGTGCCAGCAGCTTAGACGGACAGGGGGCCTACGAGCAGTACTTC.

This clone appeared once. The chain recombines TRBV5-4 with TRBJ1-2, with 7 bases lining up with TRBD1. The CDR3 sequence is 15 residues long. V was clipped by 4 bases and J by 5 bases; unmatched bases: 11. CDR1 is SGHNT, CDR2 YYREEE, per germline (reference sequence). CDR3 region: CASSDYRQGPYGYTF. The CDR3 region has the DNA TGTGCCAGCAGCGACTATCGACAGGGACCTTATGGCTACACCTTC.

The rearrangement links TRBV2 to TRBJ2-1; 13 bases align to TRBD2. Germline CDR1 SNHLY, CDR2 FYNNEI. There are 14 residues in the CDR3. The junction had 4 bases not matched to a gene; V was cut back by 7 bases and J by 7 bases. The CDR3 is CASIGTSGKNEQFF. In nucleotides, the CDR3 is TGTGCCAGCATAGGGACTAGCGGGAAGAATGAGCAGTTCTTC.

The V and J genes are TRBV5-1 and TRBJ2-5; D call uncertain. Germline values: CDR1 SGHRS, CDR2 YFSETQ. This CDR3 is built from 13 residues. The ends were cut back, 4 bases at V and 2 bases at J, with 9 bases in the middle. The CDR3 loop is CASSAALQETQYF. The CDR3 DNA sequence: TGCGCCAGCAGCGCCGCCCTACAAGAGACCCAGTACTTC.

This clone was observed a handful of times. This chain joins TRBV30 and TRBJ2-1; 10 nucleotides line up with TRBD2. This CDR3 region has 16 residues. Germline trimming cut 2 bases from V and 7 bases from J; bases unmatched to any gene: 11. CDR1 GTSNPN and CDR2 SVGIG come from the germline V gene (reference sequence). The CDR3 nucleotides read TGTGCCTGGAGTAACGCCCTAGCGGGGGTTCGGAATGAGCAGTTCTTC. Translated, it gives CAWSNALAGVRNEQFF.

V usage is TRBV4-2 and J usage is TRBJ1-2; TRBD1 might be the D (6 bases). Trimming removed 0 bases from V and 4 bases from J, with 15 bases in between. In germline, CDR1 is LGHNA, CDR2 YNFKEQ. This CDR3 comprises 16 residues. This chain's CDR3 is CASSQDGDTQAYGYTF. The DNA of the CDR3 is TGTGCCAGCAGCCAAGATGGGGACACCCAAGCCTATGGCTACACCTTC.

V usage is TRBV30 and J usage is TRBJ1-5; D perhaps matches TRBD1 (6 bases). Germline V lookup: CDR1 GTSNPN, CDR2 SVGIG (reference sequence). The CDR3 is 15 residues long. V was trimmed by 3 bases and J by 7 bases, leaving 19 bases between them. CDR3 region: CAWRTGPSPCQPQHF. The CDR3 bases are TGTGCCTGGAGAACAGGGCCCTCCCCATGCCAGCCCCAGCATTTT.

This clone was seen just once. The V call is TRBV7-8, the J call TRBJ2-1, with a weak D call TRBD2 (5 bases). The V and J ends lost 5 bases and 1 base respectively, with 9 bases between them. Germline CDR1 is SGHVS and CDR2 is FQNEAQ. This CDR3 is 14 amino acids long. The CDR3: CASSKRESYNEQFF. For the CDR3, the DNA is TGTGCCAGCAGCAAAAGGGAGTCCTACAATGAGCAGTTCTTC. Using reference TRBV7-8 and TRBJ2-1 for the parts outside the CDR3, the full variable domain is GAGVSQSPRYKVAKRGQDVALRCDPISGHVSLFWYQQALGQGPEFLTYFQNEAQLDKSGLPSDRFFAERPEGSVSTLKIQRTQQEDSAVYLCASSKRESYNEQFFGPGTRLTVL.

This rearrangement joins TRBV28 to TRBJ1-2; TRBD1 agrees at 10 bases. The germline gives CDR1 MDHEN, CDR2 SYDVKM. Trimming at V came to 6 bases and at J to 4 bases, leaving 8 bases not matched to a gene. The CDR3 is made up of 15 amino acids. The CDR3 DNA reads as TGTGCCAGCAGACCGGGGGACAGGGGATTCTATGGCTACACCTTC. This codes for CASRPGDRGFYGYTF.

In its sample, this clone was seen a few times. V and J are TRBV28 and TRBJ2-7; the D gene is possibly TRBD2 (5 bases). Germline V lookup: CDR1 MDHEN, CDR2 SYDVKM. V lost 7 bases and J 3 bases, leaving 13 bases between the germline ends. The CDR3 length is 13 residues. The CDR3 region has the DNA TGTGCCAGCATCGCTAGCTGGGGCTACGAGCAGTACTTC. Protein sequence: CASIASWGYEQYF.

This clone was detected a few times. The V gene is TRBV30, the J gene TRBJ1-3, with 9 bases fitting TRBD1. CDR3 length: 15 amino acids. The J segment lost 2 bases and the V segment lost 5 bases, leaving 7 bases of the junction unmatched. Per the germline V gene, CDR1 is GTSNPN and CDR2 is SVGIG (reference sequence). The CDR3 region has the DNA TGTGCCTGGGGCCGGACAGGGGAGCCTGGAAACACCATATATTTT. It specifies CAWGRTGEPGNTIYF.

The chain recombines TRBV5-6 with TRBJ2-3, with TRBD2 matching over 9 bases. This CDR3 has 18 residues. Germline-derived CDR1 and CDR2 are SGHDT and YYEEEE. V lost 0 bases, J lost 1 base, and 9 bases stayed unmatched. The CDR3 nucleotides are TGTGCCAGCAGCTTGGCCCACAGTAGCGGGGGCGGCACAGATACGCAGTATTTT. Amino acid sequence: CASSLAHSSGGGTDTQYF.

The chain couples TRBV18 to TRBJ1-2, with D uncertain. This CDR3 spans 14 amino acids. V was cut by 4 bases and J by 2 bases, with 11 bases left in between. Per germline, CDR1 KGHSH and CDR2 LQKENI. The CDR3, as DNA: TGTGCCAGCTCACGAACCGCCGGGAACTATGGCTACACCTTC. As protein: CASSRTAGNYGYTF.

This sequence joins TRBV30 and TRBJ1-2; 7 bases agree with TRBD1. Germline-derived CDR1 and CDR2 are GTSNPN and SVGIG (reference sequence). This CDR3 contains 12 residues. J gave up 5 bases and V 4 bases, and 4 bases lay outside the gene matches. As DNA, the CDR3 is TGTGCCTGGACAGGGGGAGGATATGGCTACACCTTC. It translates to CAWTGGGYGYTF. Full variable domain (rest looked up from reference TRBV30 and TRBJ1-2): SQTIHQWPATLVQPVGSPLSLECTVEGTSNPNLYWYRQAAGRGLQLLFYSVGIGQISSEVPQNLSASRPQDRQFILSSKKLLLSDSGFYLCAWTGGGYGYTFGSGTRLTVV.

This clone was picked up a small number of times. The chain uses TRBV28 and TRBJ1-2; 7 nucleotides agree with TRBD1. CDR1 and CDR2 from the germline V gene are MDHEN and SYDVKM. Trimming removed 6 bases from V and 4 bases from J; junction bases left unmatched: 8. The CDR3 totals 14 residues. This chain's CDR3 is CASSGTEDFYGYTF. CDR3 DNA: TGTGCCAGCAGCGGGACAGAGGACTTCTATGGCTACACCTTC.

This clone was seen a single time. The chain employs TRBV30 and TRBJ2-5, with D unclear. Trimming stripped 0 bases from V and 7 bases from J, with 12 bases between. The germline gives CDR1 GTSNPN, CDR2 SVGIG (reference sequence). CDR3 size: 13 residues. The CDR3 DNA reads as TGTGCCTGGAGTGTACGGTCTTCAGGGACCCAGTACTTC. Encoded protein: CAWSVRSSGTQYF.

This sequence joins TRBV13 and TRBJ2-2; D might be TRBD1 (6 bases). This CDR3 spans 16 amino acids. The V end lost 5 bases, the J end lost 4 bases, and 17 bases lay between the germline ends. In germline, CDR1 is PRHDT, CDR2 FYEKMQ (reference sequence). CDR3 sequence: CASSPVLAGATGELFF. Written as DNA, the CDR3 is TGTGCCAGCAGCCCCGTATTGGCAGGGGCCACCGGGGAGCTGTTTTTT. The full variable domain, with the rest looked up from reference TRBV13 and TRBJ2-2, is AAGVIQSPRHLIKEKRETATLKCYPIPRHDTVYWYQQGPGQDPQFLISFYEKMQSDKGSIPDRFSAQQFSDYHSELNMSSLELGDSALYFCASSPVLAGATGELFFGEGSRLTVL.

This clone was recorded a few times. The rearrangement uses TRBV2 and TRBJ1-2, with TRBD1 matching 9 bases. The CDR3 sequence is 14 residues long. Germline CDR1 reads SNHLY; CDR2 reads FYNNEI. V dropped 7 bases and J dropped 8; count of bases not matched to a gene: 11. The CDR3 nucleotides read TGTGCCAGCACCACCGGGACAGGGATGCGCGGCTACACCTTC. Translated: CASTTGTGMRGYTF.

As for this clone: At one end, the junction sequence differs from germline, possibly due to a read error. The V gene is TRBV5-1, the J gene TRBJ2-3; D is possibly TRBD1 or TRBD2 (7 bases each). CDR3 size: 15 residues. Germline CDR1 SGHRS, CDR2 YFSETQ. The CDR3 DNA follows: TGCGCCAGCAGGTTGGGGGGGACAGGCACAGATACGCAGTATTTT. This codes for CASRLGGTGTDTQYF.